This TCR beta chain is drawn from a study of shared clonotypes between healthy human individuals. Study summary: Every donor yielded three CD4 naive, three CD4 memory, two CD8 naive and one CD8 memory plate.

Study results and limitations: Generation of non-shared clonotypes was less probable than generation of clonotypes shared by all four donors.

On this clone: Its specificity is not known.

V dropped 7 bases and J dropped 2 bases, with 8 bases sitting between them. This CDR3 comprises 12 residues. The V gene's germline CDR1 is MGHDK and CDR2 SYGVNS. Terminally differentiated effector memory CD45RA+ cells were excluded from the naive CD8 cells, which were CD45RO-negative and positively selected for CCR7. An assay was performed, and its level was deep. Per the authors' pipeline: Owing to the provision of junction-only sequences devoid of quality scores by immunoSEQ, filtering differed. TCRdb keeps only in-frame clones here, not all; method: immunoSEQ multiplex PCR. The V and J calls and the clone size are those of that table, but D and trimming were determined from the DNA. The table records about 2,200,000 clones, about 92% of them present only once.

The sequence came from a man aged 18 to 29 in good health. Some clones in this sample may be carry-over from other donors' samples. This chain joins TRBV25-1 and TRBJ2-5; D ambiguous. Sequenced: naive CD8+ T cells from PBMCs. For the CDR3, the DNA is TGTGCCAGCATAACGGAACAAGAGACCCAGTACTTC. It codes for CASITEQETQYF.